The 23 T cell receptor beta chains reported below all come from one sample, sequenced in a study of blood T cells in healthy people across ages. It was with a sample-barcoded 5' primer and a J-beta primer mix that a second PCR of about 6 to 12 cycles was run. TCRdb independently ran MiXCR on the 5' RACE reads; one entry per CDR3 protein. The sample consists of roughly 790,000 distinct CDR3 sequences, roughly 43% of them appearing once. The sample consisted of blood. These receptors all stem from a woman between 55 and 75 years old in good health.

The V call is TRBV2, the J call TRBJ2-7; perhaps TRBD1 as D (6 bases). CDR3 length: 12 residues. Trimming removed 10 bases at V and 3 bases at J, with 13 bases between. Germline V gene data show CDR1 as SNHLY and CDR2 as FYNNEI. The CDR3 loop reads CANIDRFYEQYF. As DNA, the CDR3 is TGTGCCAACATAGACAGGTTCTACGAGCAGTACTTC.

This rearrangement joins TRBV5-1 to TRBJ2-7; the D gene is possibly TRBD1 (7 bases). Germline-derived CDR1 and CDR2 are SGHRS and YFSETQ. The V gene lost 4 bases and the J gene lost 2 bases, with 16 bases spanning the gap. This CDR3 is built from 15 residues. The CDR3: CASSPGQRAPYEQYF. CDR3 nucleotide sequence: TGCGCCAGCAGCCCGGGACAGCGGGCTCCCTACGAGCAGTACTTC. Filled out from reference TRBV5-1 and TRBJ2-7, the complete variable domain reads KAGVTQTPRYLIKTRGQQVTLSCSPISGHRSVSWYQQTPGQGLQFLFEYFSETQRNKGNFPGRFSGRQFSNSRSEMNVSTLELGDSALYLCASSPGQRAPYEQYFGPGTRLTVT.

This clonotype was observed a few times. J is TRBJ2-5 and V is TRBV4-2; 9 nucleotides align to TRBD2. CDR1 and CDR2 from the germline V gene are LGHNA and YNFKEQ. There are 18 residues in the CDR3. With 3 bases clipped from V and 3 bases from J, the junction kept 14 bases outside the gene matches. The CDR3 reads CASSHYNSGSGEKETQYF. The CDR3 DNA follows: TGTGCCAGCAGCCACTACAATAGCGGGAGCGGGGAGAAAGAGACCCAGTACTTC.

This clonotype was counted a single time. The chain links TRBV20-1 to TRBJ2-7; TRBD1 matches at 7 bases. CDR3 length: 15 residues. The germline CDR1 and CDR2 sequences are DFQATT and SNEGSKA (reference sequence). With V trimmed by 5 bases and J by 3 bases, 13 bases remained unmatched. DNA of the CDR3: TGCAGTGCTTCTCAGGGACAGCTTGTCCTCTACGAGCAGTACTTC. Its translation is CSASQGQLVLYEQYF.

The chain employs TRBV24-1 and TRBJ2-4, with D possibly called TRBD1 or TRBD2 (5 bases each). The DNA end is more similar to TRBJ2-7, so the J call may be wrong. The CDR3 sequence is 15 residues long. Germline values: CDR1 KGHDR, CDR2 SFDVKD. The CDR3 sequence: CATSDAGTPGNEQYF. CDR3 bases: TGTGCCACCAGTGATGCCGGGACCCCAGGAAACGAGCAGTACTTC.

The gene calls are TRBV3-1 and TRBJ1-6; 8 bases agree with TRBD1. Germline-derived CDR1 and CDR2 are LGHDT and YNNKEL (reference sequence). J was trimmed by 5 bases and V by 1 base; bases with no gene match: 1. This CDR3 is built from 15 residues. The CDR3 bases are TGTGCCAGCAGCCAAGGGACAGGGAATAATTCACCCCTCCACTTT. It translates to CASSQGTGNNSPLHF.

This clonotype has a handful of counts. CDR3 region: CSVEEGSLRDGYTF. CDR3 nucleotide sequence: TGCAGCGTTGAAGAAGGGTCCCTCAGGGATGGCTACACCTTC. The rearrangement uses TRBV29-1 and TRBJ1-2; TRBD1 is a possible D gene (5 bases). Trimming removed 0 bases at V and 6 bases at J, with 14 bases between. The CDR3 extends over 14 amino acids. CDR1 is SQVTM, CDR2 ANQGSEA, per germline.

Regarding this clonotype: A read error is possible here, since a much larger clone lies one base away. Here the CDR3 DNA reads TGTGCCATCAGTGGGACCGGGACAGATTACGCTGAAGCTTTCTTT. It specifies CAISGTGTDYAEAFF. The chain couples TRBV10-3 to TRBJ1-1; 7 bases fit TRBD1. J lost 6 bases, V lost 4 bases, and 11 bases had no gene match. From germline, CDR1 is ENHRY and CDR2 SYGVKD. The CDR3 is 15 amino acids.

This clonotype occurred a few times. The chain recombines TRBV18 with TRBJ2-5; TRBD1 matches at 7 bases. The J call may be faulty, since TRBJ2-7 better matches the DNA end. The CDR3 has 14 residues. Germline CDR1 is KGHSH and CDR2 is LQKENI. This chain's CDR3 is CASSLRTGESEQYF. The DNA for the CDR3 is TGTGCCAGCTCATTACGGACAGGAGAGAGCGAGCAGTACTTC.

The J gene is TRBJ2-2, the V gene TRBV12-3 or TRBV12-4, with D uncertain. V was cut by 5 bases and J by 3 bases, with 13 bases left in between. CDR3 size: 15 residues. This CDR3 is CASSLGNPYTGELFF. DNA for the CDR3: TGTGCCAGCAGTCTAGGGAATCCCTACACCGGGGAGCTGTTTTTT.

The CDR3 DNA reads as TGCAGTGCTAGAGATGGAGAAAGCAGCCGCACAGATACGCAGTATTTT. Its protein product is CSARDGESSRTDTQYF. The chain carries TRBV20-1 and TRBJ2-3; no firm D call. V was trimmed by 0 bases and J by 1 base, leaving 14 bases between them. Germline CDR1 is DFQATT and CDR2 is SNEGSKA (reference sequence). The CDR3 extends over 16 amino acids.

The V and J genes are TRBV7-2 and TRBJ2-5; the D gene could be TRBD1 or TRBD2 (5 bases each). Germline CDR1 SGHTA, CDR2 FQGNSA. The germline V and J ends were trimmed by 5 bases and 5 bases, with 18 bases remaining between them. CDR3 length: 15 amino acids. CDR3 bases: TGTGCCAGCAGCCAGATTAGGGCAGGGAGCGAGACCCAGTACTTC. Translation: CASSQIRAGSETQYF.

The V call is TRBV7-2, the J call TRBJ2-6; D might be TRBD1 (7 bases). Per the germline V gene, CDR1 is SGHTA and CDR2 is FQGNSA. V lost 2 bases to trimming and J lost 4 bases, with 12 bases between them. CDR3 length: 16 residues. The CDR3 DNA reads as TGTGCCAGCAGCTTACAGGGGGGACCCGGGGCCAACGTCCTGACTTTC. Amino acids: CASSLQGGPGANVLTF.

This clonotype appeared many times. This chain links TRBV29-1 with TRBJ2-1, with TRBD2 as a possible D gene (5 bases). The germline V gene has CDR1 SQVTM and CDR2 ANQGSEA. V was cut by 1 base and J by 0 bases, with 7 bases left in between. The CDR3 covers 14 residues. As DNA, the CDR3 is TGCAGCGTTGAAGCGGGGAGCTCCTACAATGAGCAGTTCTTC. It is translated as CSVEAGSSYNEQFF.

V and J are TRBV3-1 and TRBJ2-4, with 8 bases that match TRBD2. Germline V gene sequence: CDR1 LGHDT, CDR2 YNNKEL (reference sequence). This CDR3 is 14 amino acids long. The V gene end was trimmed by 5 bases and the J gene end by 13 bases; junction bases not matched to a gene: 13. CDR3 amino acids: CASSSVGAGVEQYF. CDR3 coding DNA: TGTGCCAGCAGCTCAGTCGGAGCGGGAGTTGAGCAGTACTTC.

This clonotype appeared a few times. This rearrangement joins TRBV18 to TRBJ1-2; D uncertain. This CDR3 spans 15 amino acids. V lost 2 bases, J lost 1 base, and 11 bases lay in between. Germline CDR1 is KGHSH and CDR2 is LQKENI. CDR3 sequence reads: CASSPSTGDNYGYTF. In DNA, the CDR3 is TGTGCCAGCTCACCAAGTACCGGGGATAACTATGGCTACACCTTC.

The rearrangement uses TRBV4-2 and TRBJ2-3, with D possibly TRBD2 on 5 matching bases. This CDR3 is 15 amino acids long. Deletions cut 2 bases from V and 2 bases from J, with 11 bases between. Germline CDR1 and CDR2: LGHNA and YNFKEQ. The CDR3 region has the DNA TGTGCCAGCAGCCAATGTAGGGAGATCACAGATACGCAGTATTTT. This sequence encodes CASSQCREITDTQYF.

The chain links TRBV7-9 to TRBJ2-1; 10 bases align to TRBD1. V dropped 4 bases and J dropped 4; count of bases not matched to a gene: 7. This CDR3 is 16 amino acids long. The germline gives CDR1 SEHNR, CDR2 FQNEAQ (reference sequence). CDR3 in DNA: TGTGCCAGCAGCTCAATGAGGACAGGGGGTTACAATGAGCAGTTCTTC. This sequence encodes CASSSMRTGGYNEQFF.

This clonotype occurred a few times. Here the CDR3 reads CSARTERVLTYEQYF. In nucleotides, the CDR3 is TGCAGTGCTAGAACAGAGCGGGTACTTACCTACGAGCAGTACTTC. This chain connects TRBV20-1 to TRBJ2-7, with a weak D call TRBD2 (6 bases). This CDR3 spans 15 amino acids. Germline V gene sequence: CDR1 DFQATT, CDR2 SNEGSKA (reference sequence). V was trimmed by 2 bases and J by 2 bases, leaving 16 bases between them.

The chain carries TRBV6-1 and TRBJ2-3, with D perhaps TRBD1 (6 bases). V lost 4 bases and J 2 bases, leaving 13 bases between the germline ends. Germline CDR1 reads MNHNS; CDR2 reads SASEGT. The CDR3 has 15 amino acids. CDR3 nucleotides: TGTGCCAGCAGTGGTCCGGGACATAACACAGATACGCAGTATTTT. This translates into CASSGPGHNTDTQYF.

V gene TRBV6-5 combines with J gene TRBJ2-7; TRBD1 or TRBD2 may be the D gene (6 bases each). Trimming shortened V by 8 bases and J by 1 base, and 12 bases separated the two germline ends. The germline CDR1 and CDR2 sequences are MNHEY and SVGAGI. The CDR3 is made up of 13 amino acids. The CDR3 sequence: CASRRGRSYEQYF. Written as DNA, the CDR3 is TGTGCCAGCCGAAGGGGGAGGTCCTACGAGCAGTACTTC.

This clonotype turned up a few times. V gene TRBV20-1 combines with J gene TRBJ2-7; TRBD2 matches 8 bases. V shed 4 bases, J shed 7 bases, and the junction held 15 bases outside the gene matches. Germline CDR1 reads DFQATT; CDR2 reads SNEGSKA (reference sequence). The CDR3 sequence is 15 residues long. The chain's CDR3 is CSAIPGTSFGIEQYF. DNA for the CDR3: TGCAGTGCTATCCCCGGGACTAGTTTCGGCATTGAGCAGTACTTC.

J is TRBJ1-5 and V is TRBV6-5, with D tentatively TRBD1 (5 bases). Germline-derived CDR1 and CDR2 are MNHEY and SVGAGI. The CDR3 has 15 residues. V was pared by 0 bases and J by 5 bases, with 11 bases between. The CDR3 sequence is CASSYSNQGDQPQHF. The CDR3 DNA is TGTGCCAGCAGTTACTCGAACCAGGGTGATCAGCCCCAGCATTTT.